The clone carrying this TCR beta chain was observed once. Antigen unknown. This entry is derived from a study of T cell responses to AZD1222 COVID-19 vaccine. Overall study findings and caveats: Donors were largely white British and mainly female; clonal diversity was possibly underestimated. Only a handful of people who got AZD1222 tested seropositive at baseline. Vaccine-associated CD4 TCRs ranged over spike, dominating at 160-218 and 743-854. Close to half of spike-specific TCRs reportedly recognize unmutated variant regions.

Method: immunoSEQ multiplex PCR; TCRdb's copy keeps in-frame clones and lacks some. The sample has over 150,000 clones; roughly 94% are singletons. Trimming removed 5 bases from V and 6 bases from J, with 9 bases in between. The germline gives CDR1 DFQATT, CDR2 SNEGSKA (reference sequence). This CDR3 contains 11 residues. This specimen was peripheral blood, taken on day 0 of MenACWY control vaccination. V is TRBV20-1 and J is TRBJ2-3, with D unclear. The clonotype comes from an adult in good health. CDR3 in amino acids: CSALKADTQYF. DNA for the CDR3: TGCAGTGCTCTGAAAGCGGATACGCAGTATTTT.